This T cell receptor beta chain comes out of a study of cytomegalovirus exposure and HLA in healthy donors. Study findings and constraints: Earlier analysis yielded a pattern in which most TCR beta V segments were productive about 90% or about 30% of the time. An analysis that came later showed most CMV-associated TCR beta chains appearing HLA-restricted. Likely technical artifact: a cluster of highly shared sequence variants.

The PCR had 60 Vbeta and 13 Jbeta primers. Clones were sequenced by immunoSEQ multiplex PCR, and TCRdb holds only the in-frame ones, with some missing. Of around 150,000 clones in the sample, approximately 81% are singletons; the top ten hold roughly 2.1%. CDR1 is SGHDT, CDR2 YYEEEE, per germline. The V and J ends lost 2 bases and 6 bases respectively, with 11 bases between them. The CDR3 is 13 residues long. A note on this clone: The antigen remains unidentified.

The V call is TRBV5-6, the J call TRBJ1-2; D is undetermined. The material sequenced was PBMCs. The sequence was collected from a young man in good health and CMV-seropositive. DNA for the CDR3: TGTGCCAGCAGCTTTGGAGGGATGGATGGCTACACCTTC. This sequence encodes CASSFGGMDGYTF. The full variable domain, its missing parts supplied by reference TRBV5-6 and TRBJ1-2, is DAGVTQSPTHLIKTRGQQVTLRCSPKSGHDTVSWYQQALGQGPQFIFQYYEEEERQRGNFPDRFSGHQFPNYSSELNVNALLLGDSALYLCASSFGGMDGYTFGSGTRLTVV.